Listed here are 9 T cell receptor beta chains from one sample, sequenced in a study of CD8 T cells in Susac syndrome. RNA, at about 0.45 to 1 ug, was reverse transcribed with random hexamers. MiXCR, run by TCRdb on the immunoSEQ multiplex PCR reads, gives a single entry per CDR3 protein. The table lists about 210,000 distinct CDR3 sequences, about 95% of them singletons, with 0.15% to 0.2% in the top ten. The sample consisted of CD4+ T cells from PBMCs. The receptors shown here come from a human donor with Susac syndrome.

CDR3 region: CASSVGTGHRELFF. CDR3 coding DNA: TGTGCCAGCAGCGTAGGGACAGGCCACCGGGAGCTGTTTTTT. V gene TRBV9 combines with J gene TRBJ2-2, with 7 bases aligning to TRBD1. Germline V lookup: CDR1 SGDLS, CDR2 YYNGEE. The CDR3 is made up of 14 amino acids. With 0 bases clipped from V and 9 bases from J, the junction kept 5 bases outside the gene matches.

This clonotype has a handful of counts. The germline gene is not matched at one end of the junction; a read error may be the cause. The chain joins TRBV25-1 to TRBJ1-2; TRBD1 might be the D (5 bases). Germline-derived CDR1 and CDR2 are MGHDK and SYGVNS. The CDR3 has 14 residues. CDR3: CASRESGTLPGYTF. CDR3 DNA sequence: TGTGCCAGCAGGGAATCCGGGACGCTCCCTGGCTACACCTTC.

The V and J genes are TRBV6-4 and TRBJ2-6; possibly TRBD2 for D (6 bases). With 6 bases removed from V and 2 bases from J, the gap between germline ends came to 11 bases. Per the germline V gene, CDR1 is MRHNA and CDR2 is SNTAGT. The CDR3 loop spans 15 amino acids. CDR3 region: CASSLWGAGANVLTF. CDR3 sequence (DNA): TGTGCCAGCAGCCTATGGGGGGCTGGGGCCAACGTCCTGACTTTC.

The chain has TRBV6-5 and TRBJ2-5; 7 nucleotides line up with TRBD1. Germline V lookup: CDR1 MNHEY, CDR2 SVGAGI. There are 13 residues in the CDR3. V shed 6 bases, J shed 9 bases, and the junction held 10 bases outside the gene matches. The CDR3 sequence: CASSRTGLLSQYF. As DNA, the CDR3 is TGTGCCAGCAGCCGGACAGGTTTGCTGTCCCAGTACTTC.

The chain employs TRBV20-1 and TRBJ1-6, with TRBD1 matching over 10 bases. The V and J ends lost 2 bases and 7 bases, in that order; junction bases with no gene match: 8. The CDR3 sequence is 16 residues long. CDR1 DFQATT and CDR2 SNEGSKA come from the germline V gene (reference sequence). As DNA, the CDR3 is TGCAGTGCTAGACGTGGACAGGGGGGATTCAATTCACCCCTCCACTTT. Its translation is CSARRGQGGFNSPLHF.

J is TRBJ2-1 and V is TRBV11-2; 7 positions agree with TRBD1. The CDR3 is 16 amino acids. V was pared by 5 bases and J by 7 bases, with 14 bases of the junction left unmatched. The germline V gene has CDR1 SGHAT and CDR2 FQNNGV. Written as DNA, the CDR3 is TGTGCCAGCAGCCCCTGGGTTCGGACAGGTGAGAATGAGCAGTTCTTC. It is translated as CASSPWVRTGENEQFF.

This chain links TRBV6-5 with TRBJ2-7; a weak D match, TRBD2 (5 bases). V shed 7 bases and J shed 2 bases, with 12 bases lying between them. The CDR3 has 13 amino acids. Germline V lookup: CDR1 MNHEY, CDR2 SVGAGI. CDR3 coding DNA: TGTGCCAGCAAAGGCAGCGGTCCCTACGAGCAGTACTTC. This codes for CASKGSGPYEQYF.

The chain uses TRBV6-2 or TRBV6-3 and TRBJ2-7, with a tentative D call TRBD1 (5 bases). V lost 6 bases to trimming and J lost 3 bases, with 12 bases between them. In germline, CDR1 is MNHEY, CDR2 SVGEGT. The CDR3 covers 13 residues. The DNA of the CDR3 is TGTGCCAGCAGCCCCTCGGACATCTACGAGCAGTACTTC. Its protein product is CASSPSDIYEQYF.

The chain uses TRBV4-3 and TRBJ2-4, with 7 bases matching TRBD1. J gave up 2 bases and V 4 bases, and 5 bases lay outside the gene matches. Germline CDR1 and CDR2: LGHNA and YSLEER. The length of the CDR3 is 15 residues. The CDR3 sequence is CASSLTGAPKNIQYF. DNA of the CDR3: TGCGCCAGCAGCCTCACAGGGGCCCCCAAAAACATTCAGTACTTC.